What follows are 25 T cell receptor beta chains derived from one specimen sequenced in a study of T-cell reconstitution after alpha-beta-depleted transplantation in children. Researchers prepared the TCRbeta library using unique molecular identifiers, the study reports. Using its own MiXCR run on the PCR reads, TCRdb lists one record per CDR3 protein. This table holds about a million distinct CDR3 sequences, roughly 29% found once. Sample: PBMCs, mostly from graft donor cells, taken 360 days after TCRalphabeta/CD19-depleted stem cell transplant. The receptors derive from a boy younger than two who had a stem cell transplant for SCID, so the T cells may come from the graft donor.

The chain recombines TRBV20-1 with TRBJ1-6, with TRBD1 matching over 7 bases. With 0 bases clipped from V and 11 bases from J, the junction kept 7 bases outside the gene matches. Germline CDR1 is DFQATT and CDR2 is SNEGSKA (reference sequence). The CDR3 loop spans 14 amino acids. The CDR3 DNA reads TGCAGTGCTAGAGACAGACTGGGACAGCCACCCCTCCACTTT. Its translation is CSARDRLGQPPLHF.

The chain uses TRBV20-1 and TRBJ2-7; 7 nucleotides align to TRBD1. V was clipped by 1 base and J by 2 bases; unmatched bases: 8. The CDR3 consists of 15 residues. Germline V CDR1 and CDR2: DFQATT, SNEGSKA (reference sequence). The CDR3 here is CSARGARQGAYEQYF. CDR3 coding DNA: TGCAGTGCTAGAGGGGCCCGCCAGGGGGCCTACGAGCAGTACTTC.

The V and J genes are TRBV5-6 and TRBJ2-5, with D perhaps TRBD1 (5 bases). Germline V gives CDR1 SGHDT, CDR2 YYEEEE. Trimming took off 2 bases at V and 0 bases at J, with 11 bases between the two ends. This CDR3 is 15 amino acids long. The chain's CDR3 is CASSFGRVYQETQYF. CDR3 nucleotides: TGTGCCAGCAGCTTCGGCAGGGTGTACCAAGAGACCCAGTACTTC.

This clonotype was seen a handful of times. The genes are TRBV20-1 and TRBJ2-3, with 8 bases fitting TRBD1. Looked up from germline, CDR1 is DFQATT and CDR2 is SNEGSKA (reference sequence). The V gene end was trimmed by 2 bases and the J gene end by 6 bases; junction bases not matched to a gene: 10. CDR3 length equals 15 residues. This chain's CDR3 is CSARNDRGGRDTQYF. The CDR3 bases are TGCAGTGCTAGAAACGACAGGGGTGGTAGGGATACGCAGTATTTT.

The chain uses TRBV28 and TRBJ2-5; no reliable D call. Germline assignment: CDR1 MDHEN and CDR2 SYDVKM. The length of the CDR3 is 14 residues. V was cut by 6 bases and J by 4 bases, with 15 bases left in between. The chain's CDR3 is CASSASRLPETQYF. CDR3 DNA sequence: TGTGCCAGCAGCGCTAGTCGCCTCCCAGAGACCCAGTACTTC.

Only a few counts were recorded for this clonotype. V usage is TRBV5-1 and J usage is TRBJ1-1; no clear D gene. The CDR3 is 11 amino acids. The V end was cut by 5 bases, the J end by 2 bases, with 4 bases between. Germline CDR1 reads SGHRS; CDR2 reads YFSETQ. The CDR3 protein is CASRDNTEAFF. For the CDR3, the DNA is TGCGCCAGCAGGGATAACACTGAAGCTTTCTTT.

This clonotype was picked up a small number of times. The chain is built from TRBV7-7 and TRBJ2-5, with D possibly matching TRBD1 (5 bases). CDR3 length: 15 amino acids. V lost 5 bases and J lost 7, with 20 bases in between. Germline CDR1 reads SSHAT; CDR2 reads FNYEAQ (reference sequence). CDR3 coding DNA: TGTGCCAGCAGCCCAGACAGACGAGTACTCGGGACCCAGTACTTC. The encoded protein is CASSPDRRVLGTQYF.

This rearrangement joins TRBV6-1 to TRBJ2-7; D perhaps matches TRBD1 (6 bases). The CDR3 is 16 amino acids. Germline V CDR1 and CDR2: MNHNS, SASEGT. The ends were cut back, 6 bases at V and 3 bases at J, with 21 bases in the middle. The CDR3 bases are TGTGCCAGCAGCCGAAAGAACAGGGATGGGGACTACGAGCAGTACTTC. This encodes CASSRKNRDGDYEQYF.

This chain joins TRBV25-1 and TRBJ2-7, with 8 bases that match TRBD2. The V and J ends lost 1 base and 2 bases, in that order; junction bases with no gene match: 4. Germline assignment: CDR1 MGHDK and CDR2 SYGVNS. The CDR3 extends over 15 amino acids. CDR3 region: CASSELGAGAYEQYF. The CDR3 DNA reads TGTGCCAGCAGTGAATTAGGAGCGGGGGCCTACGAGCAGTACTTC.

This rearrangement joins TRBV7-9 to TRBJ1-2; D might be TRBD1 (5 bases). CDR3 length equals 16 residues. Germline CDR1 is SEHNR and CDR2 is FQNEAQ (reference sequence). The V and J ends lost 0 bases and 4 bases respectively, with 15 bases between them. The CDR3 sequence is CASSLAQKGIRYGYTF. In nucleotides, the CDR3 is TGTGCCAGCAGCTTAGCCCAAAAGGGGATCCGCTATGGCTACACCTTC.

This chain connects TRBV7-9 to TRBJ1-2; D uncertain. Trimming shortened V by 3 bases and J by 7 bases, and 9 bases separated the two germline ends. This CDR3 spans 12 amino acids. Germline CDR1 SEHNR, CDR2 FQNEAQ (reference sequence). CDR3 protein: CASSLANAGYTF. CDR3 in DNA: TGTGCCAGCAGCTTGGCTAACGCTGGCTACACCTTC.

This clonotype was seen only a few times. CDR3 coding DNA: TGTGCCAGCTCGCTACAGGCTAATGAAAAACTGTTTTTT. Residues: CASSLQANEKLFF. The chain has TRBV18 and TRBJ1-4, with D perhaps TRBD1 (5 bases). The V gene's germline CDR1 is KGHSH and CDR2 LQKENI. The V end lost 6 bases, the J end lost 3 bases, and 8 bases lay between the germline ends. CDR3 size: 13 residues.

The rearrangement joins TRBV2 to TRBJ2-1, with D tentatively TRBD2 (5 bases). V was shortened by 10 bases and J by 5 bases, with 18 bases between the two germline ends. From germline, CDR1 is SNHLY and CDR2 FYNNEI. The CDR3 extends over 14 amino acids. CDR3 loop: CATRRGESHNEQFF. The CDR3 nucleotides read TGTGCCACCAGACGTGGGGAGTCCCACAATGAGCAGTTCTTC.

The V gene is TRBV3-1, the J gene TRBJ2-5, with TRBD2 matching over 12 bases. This CDR3 is built from 15 residues. Per the germline V gene, CDR1 is LGHDT and CDR2 is YNNKEL (reference sequence). The trim removed 5 bases at V and 6 bases at J, leaving 7 bases unmatched. As DNA, the CDR3 is TGTGCCAGCAGCTCTCGACTAGCGGGGGCGAAGACCCAGTACTTC. Protein sequence: CASSSRLAGAKTQYF.

This sequence joins TRBV6-5 and TRBJ1-6; D gene unclear. CDR1 MNHEY and CDR2 SVGAGI come from the germline V gene. CDR3 length equals 15 residues. V dropped 0 bases and J dropped 5 bases, with 8 bases sitting between them. Here the CDR3 DNA reads TGTGCCAGCAGTTACTCGACTGTCCATAATTCACCCCTCCACTTT. The encoded protein is CASSYSTVHNSPLHF.

This clonotype was found a few times. The chain has TRBV5-1 and TRBJ2-1, with 8 bases that match TRBD2. Germline-derived CDR1 and CDR2 are SGHRS and YFSETQ. V was pared by 4 bases and J by 6 bases, with 6 bases of the junction left unmatched. The CDR3 has 14 amino acids. This CDR3 reads CASSPGGRTNEQFF. DNA of the CDR3: TGCGCCAGCAGCCCGGGGGGGCGGACCAATGAGCAGTTCTTC.

This clonotype has only a few counts. The rearrangement joins TRBV5-1 to TRBJ2-7; 10 bases line up with TRBD1. Germline V gives CDR1 SGHRS, CDR2 YFSETQ. With 5 bases clipped from V and 4 bases from J, the junction kept 9 bases outside the gene matches. This CDR3 region has 15 residues. DNA of the CDR3: TGCGCCAGCAGTTCCCCGGGACAGGGGAGGTACGAGCAGTACTTC. It is translated as CASSSPGQGRYEQYF.

This clonotype was observed a handful of times. The CDR3 DNA is TGTGCCAGCAGTTTAGCGCCGGGACAGGTGGAGACCCAGTACTTC. Translated, it gives CASSLAPGQVETQYF. This chain uses TRBV12-3 or TRBV12-4 with TRBJ2-5; 8 bases align to TRBD1. The length of the CDR3 is 15 residues. V was pared by 0 bases and J by 5 bases, with 5 bases of the junction left unmatched.

This clonotype came up a few times. J is TRBJ1-2 and V is TRBV20-1, with D uncertain. Trimming removed 3 bases at V and 0 bases at J, with 8 bases between. CDR1 is DFQATT and CDR2 is SNEGSKA in the germline V gene (reference sequence). The CDR3 sequence is 13 residues long. CDR3 nucleotides: TGCAGTGCTAGTGCCGTCCCTAACTATGGCTACACCTTC. Translation: CSASAVPNYGYTF.

This clonotype was counted between two and nine times. The genes are TRBV2 and TRBJ2-5; D unclear. Trimming left V 4 bases short and J 1 base short, with 7 bases between. The germline gives CDR1 SNHLY, CDR2 FYNNEI. The CDR3 length is 13 residues. The CDR3 reads CASSVAAQETQYF. The CDR3 DNA reads TGTGCCAGCAGTGTGGCAGCCCAAGAGACCCAGTACTTC.

This clonotype was detected a few times. The genes are TRBV5-1 and TRBJ2-1; tentatively, D is TRBD2 (6 bases). Trimming shortened V by 4 bases and J by 0 bases, and 17 bases separated the two germline ends. This CDR3 comprises 17 residues. Germline V lookup: CDR1 SGHRS, CDR2 YFSETQ. The CDR3 here is CASSARERQSSYNEQFF. The CDR3 DNA reads TGCGCCAGCAGCGCCCGGGAGCGGCAGAGCTCCTACAATGAGCAGTTCTTC.

V gene TRBV29-1 combines with J gene TRBJ1-1; tentatively, D is TRBD1 (5 bases). Between the trimmed V and J ends, which lost 7 bases and 0 bases, there was a span of 15 bases. Germline V gives CDR1 SQVTM, CDR2 ANQGSEA. This CDR3 is built from 14 residues. The CDR3 region has the DNA TGCAGCGCTGGGACCCCAGGAATGAACACTGAAGCTTTCTTT. This codes for CSAGTPGMNTEAFF.

The sample holds a few counts of this clonotype. CDR3 sequence reads: CASTTIIPGTGKHF. The CDR3 DNA is TGTGCCAGCACCACTATAATACCTGGGACAGGAAAACACTTT. The V call is TRBV28, the J call TRBJ1-6; 8 nucleotides align to TRBD1. The CDR3 is 14 residues long. CDR1 and CDR2 (germline): MDHEN, SYDVKM. V shed 7 bases, J shed 19 bases, and the junction held 18 bases outside the gene matches.

This chain joins TRBV12-3 or TRBV12-4 and TRBJ1-2; D may be TRBD1 (6 bases). The CDR3 consists of 15 residues. The V end lost 4 bases, the J end lost 6 bases, and 18 bases lay between the germline ends. The CDR3 region is CASSSPGGARDGYTF. CDR3 nucleotides: TGTGCCAGCAGTTCCCCCGGGGGGGCCCGTGATGGCTACACCTTC.

The chain carries TRBV5-1 and TRBJ1-1, with TRBD1 matching 9 bases. There are 15 residues in the CDR3. CDR1 and CDR2 from the germline V gene are SGHRS and YFSETQ. V gave up 2 bases and J gave up 4 bases; unmatched junction bases: 6. This chain's CDR3 is CASSFGTGFPTEAFF. CDR3 sequence (DNA): TGCGCCAGCAGCTTCGGGACAGGGTTCCCCACTGAAGCTTTCTTT.